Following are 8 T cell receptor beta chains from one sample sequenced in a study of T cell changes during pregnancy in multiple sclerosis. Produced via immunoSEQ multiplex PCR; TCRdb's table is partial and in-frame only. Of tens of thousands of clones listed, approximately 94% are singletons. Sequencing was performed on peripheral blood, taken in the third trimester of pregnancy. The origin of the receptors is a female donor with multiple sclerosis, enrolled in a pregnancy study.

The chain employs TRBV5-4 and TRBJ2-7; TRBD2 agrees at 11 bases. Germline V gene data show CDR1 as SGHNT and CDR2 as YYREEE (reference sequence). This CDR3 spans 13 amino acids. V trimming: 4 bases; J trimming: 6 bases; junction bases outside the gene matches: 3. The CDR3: CASSHGLAGEQYF. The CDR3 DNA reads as TGTGCCAGCAGCCACGGACTAGCGGGCGAGCAGTACTTC.

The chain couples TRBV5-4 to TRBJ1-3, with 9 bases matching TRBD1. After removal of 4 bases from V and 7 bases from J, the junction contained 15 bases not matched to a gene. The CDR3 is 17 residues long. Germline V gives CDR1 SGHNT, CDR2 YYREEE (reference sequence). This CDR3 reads CASSAGQGNTRPNTIYF. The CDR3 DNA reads TGTGCCAGCAGCGCCGGACAGGGGAACACCAGGCCGAACACCATATATTTT.

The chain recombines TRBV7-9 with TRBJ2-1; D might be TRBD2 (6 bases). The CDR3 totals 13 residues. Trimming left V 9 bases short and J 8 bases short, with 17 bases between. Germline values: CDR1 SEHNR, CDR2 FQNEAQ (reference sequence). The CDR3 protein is CASSDYSGDEQFF. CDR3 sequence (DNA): TGTGCCAGTTCGGACTATTCTGGAGATGAGCAGTTCTTC.

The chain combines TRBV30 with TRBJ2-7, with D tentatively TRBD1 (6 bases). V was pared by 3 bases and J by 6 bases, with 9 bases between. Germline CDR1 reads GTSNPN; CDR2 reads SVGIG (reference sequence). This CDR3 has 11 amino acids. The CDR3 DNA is TGTGCCTGGAGGGGACACTTCGAGCAGTACTTC. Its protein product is CAWRGHFEQYF.

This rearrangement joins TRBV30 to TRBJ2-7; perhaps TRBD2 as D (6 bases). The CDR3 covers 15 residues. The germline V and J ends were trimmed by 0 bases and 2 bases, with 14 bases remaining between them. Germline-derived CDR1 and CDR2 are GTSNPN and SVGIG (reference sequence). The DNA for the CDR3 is TGTGCCTGGAGTGTATCTGGCGGGGAGGCCTACGAGCAGTACTTC. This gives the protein CAWSVSGGEAYEQYF.

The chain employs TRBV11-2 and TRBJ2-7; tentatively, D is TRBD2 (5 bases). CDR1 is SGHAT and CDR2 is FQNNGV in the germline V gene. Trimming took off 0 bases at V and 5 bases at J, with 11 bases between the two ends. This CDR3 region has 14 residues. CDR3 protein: CASSLDPRRDEQYF. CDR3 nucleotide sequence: TGTGCCAGCAGCTTAGACCCTCGGCGGGACGAGCAGTACTTC.

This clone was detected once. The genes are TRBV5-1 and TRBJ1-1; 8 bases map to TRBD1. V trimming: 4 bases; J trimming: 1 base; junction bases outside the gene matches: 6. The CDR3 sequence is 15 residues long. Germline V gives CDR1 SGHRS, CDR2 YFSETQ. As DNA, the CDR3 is TGCGCCAGCAGCCCGTTTACAGGGGGGAACACTGAAGCTTTCTTT. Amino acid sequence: CASSPFTGGNTEAFF.

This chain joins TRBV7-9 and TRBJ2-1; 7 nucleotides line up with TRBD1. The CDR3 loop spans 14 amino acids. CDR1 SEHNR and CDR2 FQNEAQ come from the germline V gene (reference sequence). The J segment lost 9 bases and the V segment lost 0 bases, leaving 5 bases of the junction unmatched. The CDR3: CASSLASGGFEQFF. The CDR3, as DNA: TGTGCCAGCAGCTTAGCATCAGGGGGATTTGAGCAGTTCTTC. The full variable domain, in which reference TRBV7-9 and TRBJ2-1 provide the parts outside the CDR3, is DTGVSQNPRHKITKRGQNVTFRCDPISEHNRLYWYRQTLGQGPEFLTYFQNEAQLEKSRLLSDRFSAERPKGSFSTLEIQRTEQGDSAMYLCASSLASGGFEQFFGPGTRLTVL.